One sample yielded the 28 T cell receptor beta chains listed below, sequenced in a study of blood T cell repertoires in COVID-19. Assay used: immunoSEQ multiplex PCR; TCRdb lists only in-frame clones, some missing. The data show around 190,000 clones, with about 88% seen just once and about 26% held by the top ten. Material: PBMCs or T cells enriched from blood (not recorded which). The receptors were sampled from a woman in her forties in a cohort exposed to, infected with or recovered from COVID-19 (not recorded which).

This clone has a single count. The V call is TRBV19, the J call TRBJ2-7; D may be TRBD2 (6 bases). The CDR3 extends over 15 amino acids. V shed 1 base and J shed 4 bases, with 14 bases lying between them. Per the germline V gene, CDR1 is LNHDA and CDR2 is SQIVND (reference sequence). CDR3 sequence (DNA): TGTGCCAGTAGTATAGCCGGGAGTATGGTTTACGAGCAGTACTTC. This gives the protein CASSIAGSMVYEQYF.

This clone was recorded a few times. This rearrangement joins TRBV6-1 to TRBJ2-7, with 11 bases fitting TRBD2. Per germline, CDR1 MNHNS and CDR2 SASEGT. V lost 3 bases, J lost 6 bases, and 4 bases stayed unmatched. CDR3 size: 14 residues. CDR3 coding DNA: TGTGCCAGCAGTGATCTAGCGGGGGGCGCCGAGCAGTACTTC. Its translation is CASSDLAGGAEQYF.

The CDR3 protein is CASSSGWATEAFF. Written as DNA, the CDR3 is TGTGCCAGCAGTTCAGGGTGGGCCACTGAAGCTTTCTTT. V and J are TRBV12-3 or TRBV12-4 and TRBJ1-1; D is perhaps TRBD1 (5 bases). V lost 4 bases and J 4 bases, leaving 10 bases between the germline ends. This CDR3 is 13 amino acids long.

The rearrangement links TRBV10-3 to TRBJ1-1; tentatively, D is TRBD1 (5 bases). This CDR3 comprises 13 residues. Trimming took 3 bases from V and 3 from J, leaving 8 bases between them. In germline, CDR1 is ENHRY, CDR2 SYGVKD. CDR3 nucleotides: TGTGCCATCAGTGATGGGGGGTACACTGAAGCTTTCTTT. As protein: CAISDGGYTEAFF.

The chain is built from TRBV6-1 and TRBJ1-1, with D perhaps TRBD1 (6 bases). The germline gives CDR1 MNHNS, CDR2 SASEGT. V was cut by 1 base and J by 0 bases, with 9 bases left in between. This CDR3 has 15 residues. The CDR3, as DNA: TGTGCCAGCAGTGAAGGTGGGGACATGAACACTGAAGCTTTCTTT. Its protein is CASSEGGDMNTEAFF.

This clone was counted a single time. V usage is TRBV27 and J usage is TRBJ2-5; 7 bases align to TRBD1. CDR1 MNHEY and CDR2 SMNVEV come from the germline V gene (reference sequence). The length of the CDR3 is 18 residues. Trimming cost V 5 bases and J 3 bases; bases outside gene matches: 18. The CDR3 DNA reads TGTGCCAGCAGTCCCCGGTATCCGACAGGGAGAAGAGAAGAGACCCAGTACTTC. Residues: CASSPRYPTGRREETQYF.

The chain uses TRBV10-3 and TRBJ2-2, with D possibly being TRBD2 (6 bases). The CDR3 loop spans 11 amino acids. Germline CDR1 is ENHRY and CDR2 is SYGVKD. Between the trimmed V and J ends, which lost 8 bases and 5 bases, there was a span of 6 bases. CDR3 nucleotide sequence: TGTGCCATCGGGGGGACCGGGGAGCTGTTTTTT. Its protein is CAIGGTGELFF.

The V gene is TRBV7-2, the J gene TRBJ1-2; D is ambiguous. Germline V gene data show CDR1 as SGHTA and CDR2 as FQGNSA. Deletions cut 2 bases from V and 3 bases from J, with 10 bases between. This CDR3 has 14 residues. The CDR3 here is CASSLRGFDYGYTF. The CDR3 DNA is TGTGCCAGCAGCTTACGAGGTTTTGACTATGGCTACACCTTC.

The CDR3 sequence: CASSLDLRGGNTEAFF. In DNA, the CDR3 is TGTGCCAGCAGCTTAGATTTAAGGGGTGGGAACACTGAAGCTTTCTTT. This sequence joins TRBV11-2 and TRBJ1-1, with D perhaps matching TRBD1 (5 bases). The V gene's germline CDR1 is SGHAT and CDR2 FQNNGV. CDR3 length: 16 amino acids. With 0 bases removed from V and 1 base from J, the gap between germline ends came to 12 bases.

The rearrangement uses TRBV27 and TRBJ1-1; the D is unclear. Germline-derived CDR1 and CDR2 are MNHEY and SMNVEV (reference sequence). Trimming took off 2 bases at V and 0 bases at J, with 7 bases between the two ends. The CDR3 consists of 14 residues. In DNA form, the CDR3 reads TGTGCCAGCAGTTTACTCAGGATGAACACTGAAGCTTTCTTT. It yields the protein CASSLLRMNTEAFF.

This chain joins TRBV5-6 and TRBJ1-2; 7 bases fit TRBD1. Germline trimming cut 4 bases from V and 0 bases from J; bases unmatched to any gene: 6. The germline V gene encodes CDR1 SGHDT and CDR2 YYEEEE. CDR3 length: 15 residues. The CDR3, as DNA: TGTGCCAGCAGCCCTTTGGGACAGCCTAACTATGGCTACACCTTC. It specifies CASSPLGQPNYGYTF.

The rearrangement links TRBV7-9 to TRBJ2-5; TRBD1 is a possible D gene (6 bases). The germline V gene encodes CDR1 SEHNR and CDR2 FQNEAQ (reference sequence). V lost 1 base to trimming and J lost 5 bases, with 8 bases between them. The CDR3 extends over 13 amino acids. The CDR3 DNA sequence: TGTGCCAGCAGCTTAGGACAGGTGGAGACCCAGTACTTC. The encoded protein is CASSLGQVETQYF.

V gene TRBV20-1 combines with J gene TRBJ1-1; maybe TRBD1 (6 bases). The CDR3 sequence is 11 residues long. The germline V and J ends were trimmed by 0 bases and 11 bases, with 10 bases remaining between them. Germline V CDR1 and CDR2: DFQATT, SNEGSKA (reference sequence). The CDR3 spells CSARDGTGAFF. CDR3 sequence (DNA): TGCAGTGCTAGAGACGGAACAGGGGCTTTCTTT.

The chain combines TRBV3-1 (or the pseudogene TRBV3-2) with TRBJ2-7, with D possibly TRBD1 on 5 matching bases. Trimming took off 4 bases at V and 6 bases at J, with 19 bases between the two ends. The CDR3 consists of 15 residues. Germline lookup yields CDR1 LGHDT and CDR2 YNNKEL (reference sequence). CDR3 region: CASSLRVFPTGEQYF. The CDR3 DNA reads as TGTGCCAGCAGCCTCCGTGTCTTCCCCACAGGCGAGCAGTACTTC.

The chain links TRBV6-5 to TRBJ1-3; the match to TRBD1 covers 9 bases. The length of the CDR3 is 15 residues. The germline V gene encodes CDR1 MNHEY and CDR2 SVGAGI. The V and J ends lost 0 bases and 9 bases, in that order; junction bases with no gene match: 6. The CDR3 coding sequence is TGTGCCAGCAGTTACTCTGGACAGGGGCGAGGCACCATATATTTT. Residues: CASSYSGQGRGTIYF.

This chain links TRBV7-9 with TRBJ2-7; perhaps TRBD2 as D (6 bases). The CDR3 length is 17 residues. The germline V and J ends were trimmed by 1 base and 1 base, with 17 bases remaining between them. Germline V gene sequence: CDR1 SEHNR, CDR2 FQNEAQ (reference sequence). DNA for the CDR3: TGTGCCAGCAGCTTAGGGGCAGACGCGGAGGGATCCTACGAGCAGTACTTC. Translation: CASSLGADAEGSYEQYF.

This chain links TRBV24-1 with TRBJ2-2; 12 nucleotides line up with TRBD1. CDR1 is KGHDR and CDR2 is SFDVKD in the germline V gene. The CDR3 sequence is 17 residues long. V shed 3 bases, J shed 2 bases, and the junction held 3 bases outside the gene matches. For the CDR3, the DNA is TGTGCCACCAGTGATCGGGACAGGGGGCGAAACACCGGGGAGCTGTTTTTT. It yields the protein CATSDRDRGRNTGELFF.

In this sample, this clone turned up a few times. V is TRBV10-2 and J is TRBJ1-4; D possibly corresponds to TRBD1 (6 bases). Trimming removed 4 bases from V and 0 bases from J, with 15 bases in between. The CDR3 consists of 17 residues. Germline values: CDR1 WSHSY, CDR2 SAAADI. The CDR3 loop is CASSARDTVATNEKLFF. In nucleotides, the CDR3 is TGCGCCAGCAGTGCTAGGGACACAGTTGCAACTAATGAAAAACTGTTTTTT.

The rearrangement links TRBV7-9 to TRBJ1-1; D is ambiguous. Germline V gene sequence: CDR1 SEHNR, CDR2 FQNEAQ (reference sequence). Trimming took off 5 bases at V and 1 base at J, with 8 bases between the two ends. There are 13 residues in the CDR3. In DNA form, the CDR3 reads TGTGCCAGCAGCAAAAACAAGAACACTGAAGCTTTCTTT. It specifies CASSKNKNTEAFF.

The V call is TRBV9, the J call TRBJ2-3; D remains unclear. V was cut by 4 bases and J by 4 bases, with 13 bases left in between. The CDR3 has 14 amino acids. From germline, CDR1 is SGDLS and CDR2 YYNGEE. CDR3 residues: CASSFRAEADTQYF. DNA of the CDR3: TGTGCCAGCAGCTTTCGAGCCGAGGCAGATACGCAGTATTTT.

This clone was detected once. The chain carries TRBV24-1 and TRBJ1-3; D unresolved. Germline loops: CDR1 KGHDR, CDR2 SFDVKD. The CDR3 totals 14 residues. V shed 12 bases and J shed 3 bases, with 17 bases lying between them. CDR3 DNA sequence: TGTGCCCCGCGCCGACACCGGCATGGAAACACCATATATTTT. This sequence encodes CAPRRHRHGNTIYF.

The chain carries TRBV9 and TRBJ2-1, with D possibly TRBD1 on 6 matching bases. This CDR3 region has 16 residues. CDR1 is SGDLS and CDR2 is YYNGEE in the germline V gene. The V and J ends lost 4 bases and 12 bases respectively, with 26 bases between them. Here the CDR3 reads CASSPPGQSTMSMQFF. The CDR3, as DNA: TGTGCCAGCAGCCCCCCCGGACAGAGCACAATGAGTATGCAGTTCTTC.

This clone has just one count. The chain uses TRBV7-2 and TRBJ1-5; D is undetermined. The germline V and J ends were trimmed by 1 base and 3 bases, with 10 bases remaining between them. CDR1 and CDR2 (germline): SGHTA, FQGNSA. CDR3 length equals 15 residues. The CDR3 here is CASSLEEGANQPQHF. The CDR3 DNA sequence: TGTGCCAGCAGCTTAGAGGAGGGAGCCAATCAGCCCCAGCATTTT.

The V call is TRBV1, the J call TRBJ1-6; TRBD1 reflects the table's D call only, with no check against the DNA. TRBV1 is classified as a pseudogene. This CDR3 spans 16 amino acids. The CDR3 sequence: CTSSPRLGQDNSPLHF. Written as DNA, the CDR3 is TGCACCAGCAGTCCAAGATTGGGACAGGATAATTCACCCCTCCACTTT.

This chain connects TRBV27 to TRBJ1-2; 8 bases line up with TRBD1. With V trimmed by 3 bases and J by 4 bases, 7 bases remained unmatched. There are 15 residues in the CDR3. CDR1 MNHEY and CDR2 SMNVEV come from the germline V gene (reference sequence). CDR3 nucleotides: TGTGCCAGCAGTTTTAGGGCAGGGGGCGGCTATGGCTACACCTTC. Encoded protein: CASSFRAGGGYGYTF.

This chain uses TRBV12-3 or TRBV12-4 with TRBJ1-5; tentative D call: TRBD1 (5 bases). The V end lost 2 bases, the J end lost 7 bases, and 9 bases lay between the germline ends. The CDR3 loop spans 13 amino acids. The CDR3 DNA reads TGTGCCAGCAGTTTATCGGGGGACCAGCCCCAGCATTTT. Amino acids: CASSLSGDQPQHF.

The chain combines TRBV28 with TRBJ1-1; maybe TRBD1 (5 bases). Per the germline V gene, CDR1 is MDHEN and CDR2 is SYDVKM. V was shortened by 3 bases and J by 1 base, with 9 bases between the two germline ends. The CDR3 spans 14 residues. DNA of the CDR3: TGTGCCAGCAGTTTGGGGGGAGGGAACACTGAAGCTTTCTTT. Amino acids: CASSLGGGNTEAFF.

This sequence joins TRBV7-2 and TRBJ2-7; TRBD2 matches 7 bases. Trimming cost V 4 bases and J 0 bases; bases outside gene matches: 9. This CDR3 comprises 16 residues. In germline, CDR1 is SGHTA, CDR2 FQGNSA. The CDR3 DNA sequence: TGTGCCAGCAGCTCGGATTCGGAGCGGGGCTCCTACGAGCAGTACTTC. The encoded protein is CASSSDSERGSYEQYF. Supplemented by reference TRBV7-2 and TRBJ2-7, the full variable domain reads GAGVSQSPSNKVTEKGKDVELRCDPISGHTALYWYRQSLGQGLEFLIYFQGNSAPDKSGLPSDRFSAERTGGSVSTLTIQRTQQEDSAVYLCASSSDSERGSYEQYFGPGTRLTVT.